This TCR beta chain was sequenced for a study of OX40 agonist ivuxolimab in advanced cancers. V lost 2 bases and J lost 5, with 10 bases in between. The CDR3 spans 14 residues. Germline V gene data show CDR1 as SGHAT and CDR2 as FQDESV (reference sequence). Profiling relied on immunoSEQ multiplex PCR, and the TCRdb table lists in-frame clones only, not all of them. This table has tens of thousands of clones, more than 70% appearing once. Study outcomes and limitations: Some patients without response likewise showed low normalized clonal expansion.

Blood samples were obtained at baseline, cycle 4 day 1, and cycle 7 day 1. As regards this clone: The antigen is undetermined.

The rearrangement joins TRBV11-1 to TRBJ2-1; D gene unclear. The TCR originated in an adult with an advanced solid tumor such as melanoma, head and neck, liver or kidney cancer. This specimen consisted of CD4+ or CD8+ T cells sorted from blood, obtained in a trial of the OX40 agonist ivuxolimab. In DNA, the CDR3 is TGTGCCAGCAGCTTATTGTCCGAAGACAATGAGCAGTTCTTC. This translates into CASSLLSEDNEQFF.